The 28 T cell receptor beta chains given below trace back to one sample, sequenced in a study of blood T cell repertoires in COVID-19. The protocol was immunoSEQ multiplex PCR, while the TCRdb copy is restricted to in-frame clones and leaves out a portion. Of roughly 260,000 clones in the sample, roughly 90% are singletons; the top ten hold 2% to 3%. Material: PBMCs or T cells enriched from blood (not recorded which). These receptors originate from a woman aged 25 to 39 with acute COVID-19.

The rearrangement joins TRBV27 to TRBJ2-7; TRBD2 is a possible D gene (5 bases). V was shortened by 5 bases and J by 7 bases, with 21 bases between the two germline ends. Germline V gives CDR1 MNHEY, CDR2 SMNVEV (reference sequence). This CDR3 contains 15 residues. CDR3 loop: CASSQDPGRPGEQYF. As DNA, the CDR3 is TGTGCCAGCAGTCAAGATCCAGGCCGGCCGGGGGAGCAGTACTTC.

The table lists this clone with many counts. DNA of the CDR3: TGTGCCAGCAGTGAATCCATTGAAGGCGGCAGTCAGCCCCAGCATTTT. Translated, it gives CASSESIEGGSQPQHF. V usage is TRBV6-1 and J usage is TRBJ1-5; no reliable D call. CDR3 length equals 16 residues. V was shortened by 2 bases and J by 6 bases, with 17 bases between the two germline ends. Germline V CDR1 and CDR2: MNHNS, SASEGT.

The chain employs TRBV7-8 and TRBJ2-3; no clear D. V was pared by 2 bases and J by 0 bases, with 15 bases between. This CDR3 region has 17 residues. The germline gives CDR1 SGHVS, CDR2 FQNEAQ. The CDR3: CASSLTRVRLSTDTQYF. DNA for the CDR3: TGTGCCAGCAGCTTAACTCGGGTGAGACTTAGCACAGATACGCAGTATTTT.

This sequence joins TRBV7-2 and TRBJ2-1; 8 nucleotides agree with TRBD1. CDR1 and CDR2 from the germline V gene are SGHTA and FQGNSA. The J segment lost 7 bases and the V segment lost 1 base, leaving 6 bases of the junction unmatched. This CDR3 is built from 15 residues. The CDR3 nucleotides read TGTGCCAGCAGCTTAGTAACAGGGGGTAATAATGAGCAGTTCTTC. Its protein is CASSLVTGGNNEQFF.

The J gene is TRBJ2-5, the V gene TRBV5-1, with 7 bases lining up with TRBD1. Per germline, CDR1 SGHRS and CDR2 YFSETQ. The ends lost 1 base at V and 5 bases at J; junction bases unmatched: 2. CDR3 length equals 13 residues. The CDR3 here is CASSLKGAETQYF. In nucleotides, the CDR3 is TGCGCCAGCAGCTTGAAGGGGGCCGAGACCCAGTACTTC. Combining the CDR3 with reference TRBV5-1 and TRBJ2-5 gives the whole variable domain KAGVTQTPRYLIKTRGQQVTLSCSPISGHRSVSWYQQTPGQGLQFLFEYFSETQRNKGNFPGRFSGRQFSNSRSEMNVSTLELGDSALYLCASSLKGAETQYFGPGTRLLVL.

The chain's CDR3 is CASSPLGVQANYGYTF. The CDR3 DNA follows: TGTGCCAGCTCACCATTAGGGGTACAGGCTAACTATGGCTACACCTTC. The chain is built from TRBV18 and TRBJ1-2, with D perhaps matching TRBD1 (5 bases). The CDR3 covers 16 residues. Trimming shortened V by 2 bases and J by 0 bases, and 13 bases separated the two germline ends. CDR1 KGHSH and CDR2 LQKENI come from the germline V gene.

The CDR3 spells CASSYSLGARNEKLFF. The CDR3 nucleotides read TGTGCCAGCAGTTACTCGCTGGGGGCGCGTAATGAAAAACTGTTTTTT. The rearrangement joins TRBV6-5 to TRBJ1-4, with D perhaps matching TRBD1 (6 bases). The V gene's germline CDR1 is MNHEY and CDR2 SVGAGI. V lost 0 bases, J lost 4 bases, and 12 bases lay in between. This CDR3 comprises 16 residues.

The chain carries TRBV2 and TRBJ2-1; 7 bases agree with TRBD1. Germline assignment: CDR1 SNHLY and CDR2 FYNNEI. The trim removed 6 bases at V and 4 bases at J, leaving 15 bases unmatched. This CDR3 has 17 amino acids. The CDR3 DNA is TGTGCCAGCAGAGGGGACAGCCCTGTCCCCAAGTACAATGAGCAGTTCTTC. Translated, it gives CASRGDSPVPKYNEQFF.

The V and J genes are TRBV5-6 and TRBJ1-2, with 9 bases that match TRBD1. J lost 2 bases, V lost 2 bases, and 7 bases had no gene match. The V gene's germline CDR1 is SGHDT and CDR2 YYEEEE. This CDR3 has 16 amino acids. In nucleotides, the CDR3 is TGTGCCAGCAGCTTTTACAGGGGGCTTGGCAACTATGGCTACACCTTC. It yields the protein CASSFYRGLGNYGYTF.

The chain joins TRBV19 to TRBJ2-1; the match to TRBD2 covers 9 bases. CDR1 and CDR2 from the germline V gene are LNHDA and SQIVND (reference sequence). V shed 7 bases and J 3 bases; nucleotides not matched to a gene: 7. This CDR3 has 15 amino acids. CDR3 nucleotides: TGTGCCAGTACCTTTAGCGGGGGCCTCTACAATGAGCAGTTCTTC. This sequence encodes CASTFSGGLYNEQFF.

The chain employs TRBV3-1 (or the pseudogene TRBV3-2) and TRBJ1-2; 7 positions match TRBD1. The CDR3 covers 14 residues. The germline V gene encodes CDR1 LGHDT and CDR2 YNNKEL (reference sequence). J gave up 2 bases and V 2 bases, and 2 bases lay outside the gene matches. The CDR3 DNA reads as TGTGCCAGCAGCCAACGACAGGGAAACTATGGCTACACCTTC. Amino acid sequence: CASSQRQGNYGYTF.

The CDR3 loop reads CASSQNRDRGSYEQYF. The CDR3 DNA reads TGCGCCAGCAGCCAAAACCGGGACAGGGGTTCCTACGAGCAGTACTTC. This rearrangement joins TRBV4-1 to TRBJ2-7, with 10 bases identical to TRBD1. Losses at the gene ends were 2 bases for V and 1 base for J; bases not matched to a gene: 5. Looked up from germline, CDR1 is MGHRA and CDR2 is YSYEKL. The CDR3 has 16 residues.

This sequence joins TRBV5-6 and TRBJ2-5; the match to TRBD1 covers 8 bases. J lost 5 bases, V lost 1 base, and 7 bases had no gene match. This CDR3 has 15 residues. The V gene's germline CDR1 is SGHDT and CDR2 YYEEEE. In DNA form, the CDR3 reads TGTGCCAGCAGCTTGTTTGGACAGGGAGGCGAGACCCAGTACTTC. It encodes CASSLFGQGGETQYF.

This clone was counted once. V usage is TRBV5-5 and J usage is TRBJ1-1; D not certain. The V end was cut by 5 bases, the J end by 4 bases, with 15 bases between. This CDR3 is 14 amino acids long. Per the germline V gene, CDR1 is SGHKS and CDR2 is YYEKEE (reference sequence). The CDR3 loop reads CASSSLGQLTEAFF. The CDR3 DNA reads TGTGCCAGCAGTTCTTTGGGCCAGCTCACTGAAGCTTTCTTT.

The chain links TRBV7-9 to TRBJ2-5; a possible D gene is TRBD1 (5 bases). The V and J ends lost 0 bases and 11 bases respectively, with 13 bases between them. The germline gives CDR1 SEHNR, CDR2 FQNEAQ (reference sequence). The CDR3 totals 13 residues. For the CDR3, the DNA is TGTGCCAGCAGCTTAGCCCGTCAGGGCCGACAGTACTTC. Translated, it gives CASSLARQGRQYF.

The rearrangement joins TRBV5-1 to TRBJ1-4; 9 bases map to TRBD1. Losses at the gene ends were 0 bases for V and 5 bases for J; bases not matched to a gene: 5. From germline, CDR1 is SGHRS and CDR2 YFSETQ. The CDR3 runs to 16 residues. The chain's CDR3 is CASSLALQGANEKLFF. In nucleotides, the CDR3 is TGCGCCAGCAGCTTGGCCCTACAGGGGGCGAATGAAAAACTGTTTTTT.

The rearrangement joins TRBV4-1 to TRBJ1-1; 7 nucleotides align to TRBD1. CDR1 MGHRA and CDR2 YSYEKL come from the germline V gene. CDR3 size: 15 residues. Germline trimming cut 1 base from V and 9 bases from J; bases unmatched to any gene: 11. The CDR3 nucleotides read TGCGCCAGCAGCCAAGTTTTTACTGACAGGGAGAAAGCTTTCTTT. Protein sequence: CASSQVFTDREKAFF.

The chain is built from TRBV7-2 and TRBJ2-7; D may be TRBD1 (6 bases). Per germline, CDR1 SGHTA and CDR2 FQGNSA. Trimming took 0 bases from V and 5 from J, leaving 17 bases between them. The CDR3 covers 16 residues. CDR3 in amino acids: CASSLALAGALDEQYF. The CDR3 nucleotides are TGTGCCAGCAGCTTAGCGCTAGCAGGGGCGCTGGACGAGCAGTACTTC.

The chain has TRBV10-3 and TRBJ2-1; D unresolved. Germline-derived CDR1 and CDR2 are ENHRY and SYGVKD. The CDR3 contains 15 residues. V lost 3 bases to trimming and J lost 3 bases, with 12 bases between them. CDR3 nucleotides: TGTGCCATCAGTGAAATGGGCTCCAACTACAATGAGCAGTTCTTC. Translated: CAISEMGSNYNEQFF.

The J gene is TRBJ1-2, the V gene TRBV19; the match to TRBD1 covers 7 bases. The germline CDR1 and CDR2 sequences are LNHDA and SQIVND (reference sequence). The length of the CDR3 is 12 residues. With V trimmed by 6 bases and J by 2 bases, 0 bases remained unmatched. CDR3 region: CASRGQNYGYTF. CDR3 bases: TGTGCCAGTAGGGGACAGAACTATGGCTACACCTTC.

The gene calls are TRBV6-5 and TRBJ1-2; 10 nucleotides align to TRBD1. The germline gives CDR1 MNHEY, CDR2 SVGAGI. This CDR3 region has 15 residues. V lost 7 bases and J lost 6; bases outside the gene matches: 11. CDR3 nucleotide sequence: TGTGCCAGCACCCTTGCCCCCGGGACAGGGGATGGCTACACCTTC. Translated: CASTLAPGTGDGYTF.

The chain employs TRBV6-4 and TRBJ1-6; 8 nucleotides agree with TRBD1. This CDR3 comprises 15 residues. Trimming cost V 4 bases and J 5 bases; bases outside gene matches: 4. Germline assignment: CDR1 MRHNA and CDR2 SNTAGT. The CDR3 DNA follows: TGTGCCAGCAGTGCGTACAGGGGGAATAATTCACCCCTCCACTTT. Translated: CASSAYRGNNSPLHF.

This clone was detected only once. The chain recombines TRBV29-1 with TRBJ2-1; possibly TRBD1 for D (6 bases). Germline loops: CDR1 SQVTM, CDR2 ANQGSEA. V was clipped by 3 bases and J by 5 bases, with 8 bases between them. This CDR3 is 12 amino acids long. In nucleotides, the CDR3 is TGCAGCGTTGAGAAGGGGGACAATGAGCAGTTCTTC. Residues: CSVEKGDNEQFF.

The chain combines TRBV29-1 with TRBJ1-2; TRBD1 matches 8 bases. The CDR3 extends over 17 amino acids. The germline V gene has CDR1 SQVTM and CDR2 ANQGSEA. V trimming: 5 bases; J trimming: 7 bases; junction bases outside the gene matches: 21. The DNA for the CDR3 is TGCAGCGTTCTCCGCCGAATGGTCGAGACAGGGGATGGTGGCTACACCTTC. Translation: CSVLRRMVETGDGGYTF. Complete variable domain (other parts from reference TRBV29-1 and TRBJ1-2): SAVISQKPSRDICQRGTSLTIQCQVDSQVTMMFWYRQQPGQSLTLIATANQGSEATYESGFVIDKFPISRPNLTFSTLTVSNMSPEDSSIYLCSVLRRMVETGDGGYTFGSGTRLTVV.

The chain couples TRBV30 to TRBJ1-3, with a tentative D call TRBD1 (5 bases). The CDR3 runs to 15 residues. V was trimmed by 3 bases and J by 2 bases, leaving 14 bases between them. Germline V gene sequence: CDR1 GTSNPN, CDR2 SVGIG (reference sequence). The chain's CDR3 is CAWSLRGGPGNTIYF. The CDR3 DNA sequence: TGTGCCTGGAGCCTTAGGGGAGGACCTGGAAACACCATATATTTT.

The chain uses TRBV2 and TRBJ2-1; D remains unclear. This CDR3 has 11 residues. CDR1 is SNHLY, CDR2 FYNNEI, per germline. Between the trimmed V and J ends, which lost 6 bases and 8 bases, there was a span of 8 bases. The CDR3 nucleotides are TGTGCCAGCAGGAACGCGGATGAGCAGTTCTTC. This encodes CASRNADEQFF.

The V gene is TRBV5-1, the J gene TRBJ1-1; D call uncertain. There are 16 residues in the CDR3. V was trimmed by 0 bases and J by 0 bases, leaving 12 bases between them. The germline V gene encodes CDR1 SGHRS and CDR2 YFSETQ. CDR3 in DNA: TGCGCCAGCAGCTTGGGACACTCAACCATGAACACTGAAGCTTTCTTT. Translation gives CASSLGHSTMNTEAFF. The whole variable domain, filled in from reference TRBV5-1 and TRBJ1-1, reads KAGVTQTPRYLIKTRGQQVTLSCSPISGHRSVSWYQQTPGQGLQFLFEYFSETQRNKGNFPGRFSGRQFSNSRSEMNVSTLELGDSALYLCASSLGHSTMNTEAFFGQGTRLTVV.

This clone came up a few times. The rearrangement joins TRBV29-1 to TRBJ2-2; 7 positions agree with TRBD2. In germline, CDR1 is SQVTM, CDR2 ANQGSEA. This CDR3 contains 13 residues. V was clipped by 4 bases and J by 5 bases; unmatched bases: 4. CDR3 DNA: TGCAGCGTTGGAGCGCGGGGGACCGGGGAGCTGTTTTTT. It codes for CSVGARGTGELFF.